The 2 T cell receptor beta chains below all came from one sample that was sequenced in a study of long-term antiretroviral therapy in people with HIV. Runs used v3.0 of the immunoSEQ assay and were done at survey level. Data came from immunoSEQ multiplex PCR; TCRdb stores just in-frame clones and leaves some out. The repertoire holds more than 30,000 clones, with around 75% as singletons. The sequencing used unsorted PBMCs, collected 1.9 years after starting antiretroviral therapy. These receptors were obtained from a man between 18 and 35 years old with HIV.

The rearrangement links TRBV5-1 to TRBJ1-2; 8 positions match TRBD1. The CDR3 has 17 amino acids. Per the germline V gene, CDR1 is SGHRS and CDR2 is YFSETQ. J lost 6 bases, V lost 4 bases, and 17 bases had no gene match. CDR3 residues: CASSPKPGQAMKDGYTF. In DNA, the CDR3 is TGCGCCAGCAGCCCTAAACCGGGACAGGCCATGAAAGATGGCTACACCTTC.

This chain connects TRBV30 to TRBJ2-3, with 8 bases fitting TRBD2. V gave up 3 bases and J gave up 5 bases; unmatched junction bases: 13. The CDR3 length is 16 residues. Germline loops: CDR1 GTSNPN, CDR2 SVGIG (reference sequence). The CDR3 sequence: CAWRSKRGTIRDTQYF. The CDR3 nucleotides are TGTGCCTGGAGATCTAAGCGGGGGACGATCAGAGATACGCAGTATTTT.